This T cell receptor beta chain was captured by sequencing in a study of Graves' ophthalmopathy and Graves' hyperthyroidism. RNA transcripts provided the template for amplifying TCR beta CDR3 regions. The library came from an HTBI-primed first-round RT-PCR and a second-round multiplex PCR. From the multiplex PCR reads, TCRdb called clonotypes with MiXCR, one entry per CDR3 protein. The table shows roughly 610,000 distinct CDR3 sequences, with 22% occurring only once. This clonotype was seen only a few times. The CDR3 runs 15 residues. Germline loops: CDR1 LNHNV, CDR2 YYDKDF (reference sequence). Trimming removed 4 bases from V and 2 bases from J; junction bases left unmatched: 7.

Input material: peripheral blood. The source is a woman aged 18 to 35 with stable Graves' hyperthyroidism. Some clones in this sample may be carry-over from other donors' samples. The chain employs TRBV15 and TRBJ2-5; 7 bases align to TRBD1. The chain's CDR3 is CATSKGPGQQETQYF. The CDR3 DNA follows: TGTGCCACCAGCAAGGGCCCGGGACAGCAAGAGACCCAGTACTTC.